This TCR beta chain was captured in a study of T cell repertoires in cytomegalovirus infection. TCRdb used MiXCR to reprocess the reads, holding one entry per CDR3 protein. This sample has 500,000 or so distinct CDR3 sequences, with 16% found just once. A note on this clonotype: Its specificity is not known.

Broader study findings: Summed public TCR beta family frequency identified CMV carriers bearing the relevant HLA.

The TCR comes from a human donor in good health (CMV status not recorded). Some clones in this sample may be carry-over from other donors' samples. The source material was CD8+ T cells from PBMCs.

The CDR3 spells CASNEGSNEQFF. In DNA form, the CDR3 reads TGTGCCAGCAATGAGGGGTCTAATGAGCAGTTCTTC. The rearrangement uses TRBV6-6 and TRBJ2-1, with D perhaps being TRBD1 or TRBD2 (5 bases each). Germline values: CDR1 MNHNY, CDR2 SVGAGI (reference sequence). Between the trimmed V and J ends, which lost 7 bases and 7 bases, there was a span of 11 bases. The CDR3 is 12 amino acids.